Detailed here is one T cell receptor beta chain. Here immunoSEQ multiplex PCR was the method, and the copy in TCRdb shows in-frame clones only, minus some. The sample consists of around 100,000 clones, roughly nine tenths of them appearing once. V was pared by 3 bases and J by 2 bases, with 14 bases between. Per the germline V gene, CDR1 is SNHLY and CDR2 is FYNNEI. The CDR3 length is 15 residues. The entry originates in a study of control samples from healthy donors and cancer patients. The sequenced material came from blood. The chain carries TRBV2 and TRBJ2-7; D perhaps matches TRBD2 (5 bases). This clonotype was obtained from a woman between 18 and 29 years old in good health. The CDR3 nucleotides are TGTGCCAGCAGTGAGTGGGGAGTTGGGACCTACGAGCAGTACTTC. It encodes CASSEWGVGTYEQYF.